A selection of T cell receptor beta chains follows, all from one sample in a study of cytomegalovirus exposure and HLA in healthy donors. The assay was immunoSEQ multiplex PCR, and TCRdb's table has in-frame clones only and misses some. Of some 120,000 clones in the sample, roughly four fifths are singletons; the top ten hold approximately 10%. Sequencing was done on a sample of PBMCs. The receptor set was obtained from a male donor in good health and CMV-seropositive. Both conserved end residues are part of each CDR3. Fields, in order: D gene, V gene, J gene, clone size, CDR3 DNA, CDR3 protein. D genes are given only for firm matches. Expanded clones are given a class, and other clones once, few, many or no size at all.

TRBD1,TRBV19,TRBJ2-5,-,TGTGCCAGTAGTATAGAGGGAAGGGGGCTGGGGACCCAGTACTTC,CASSIEGRGLGTQYF
-,TRBV5-8,TRBJ1-1,-,TGTGCCAGCAGCTTGATCCGGGGTACTGAAGCTTTCTTT,CASSLIRGTEAFF
-,TRBV5-4,TRBJ2-5,-,TGTGCCAGCAGCTTGTCTCTAGGAGAGACCCAGTACTTC,CASSLSLGETQYF
-,TRBV11-2,TRBJ2-5,-,TGTGCCAGCAGCGGCCAGGGGGAGACCCAGTACTTC,CASSGQGETQYF
TRBD2,TRBV5-4,TRBJ2-3,once,TGTGCCAGCCGTCGGCGGGGGGAGATGACAGATACGCAGTATTTT,CASRRRGEMTDTQYF
TRBD2,TRBV10-3,TRBJ2-3,-,TGTGCCATCACCTCGGGACTAGCAGGAGCTAGGACAGATACGCAGTATTTT,CAITSGLAGARTDTQYF
TRBD1,TRBV2,TRBJ2-7,-,TGTGCCAGCTCTGGGACAGGGCACTACGAGCAGTACTTC,CASSGTGHYEQYF
TRBD2,TRBV27,TRBJ2-7,-,TGTGCCAGCAGCAGACTAGCGGGAGGATCCTACGAGCAGTACTTC,CASSRLAGGSYEQYF
-,TRBV28,TRBJ2-5,-,TGTGCCAGCAGTCCCGCAAGTGGCGGTCACATGAGAGAGACCCAGTACTTC,CASSPASGGHMRETQYF
-,TRBV9,TRBJ2-1,-,TGTGCCAGCAGCGTAGTCCTACAGACCACCGAGCAGTTCTTC,CASSVVLQTTEQFF
-,TRBV27,TRBJ2-7,-,TGTGCCAGCAGTTTCGAGTCTCGTAGCTCCTACGAGCAGTACTTC,CASSFESRSSYEQYF
-,TRBV7-2,TRBJ2-2,once,TGTGCCAGCAGCTTAGCGAGGGGGACCGGGGAGCTGTTTTTT,CASSLARGTGELFF
TRBD1,TRBV6-5,TRBJ2-2,once,TGTGCCAGCAGGGCTCAGGGGGCGGCGACCGGGGAGCTGTTTTTT,CASRAQGAATGELFF
-,TRBV19,TRBJ2-7,-,TGTGCCAGTACCCCGGATGGGGGGGAGCAGTACTTC,CASTPDGGEQYF
-,TRBV15,TRBJ2-1,few,TGTGCCACTACATCTGTAGCGGAGACCTACAATGAGCAGTTCTTC,CATTSVAETYNEQFF